What follows are 2 T cell receptor beta chains derived from one specimen sequenced in a study of cytomegalovirus exposure and HLA in healthy donors. Both 60 Vbeta primers and 13 Jbeta primers went into the PCR. Repertoires were generated with immunoSEQ multiplex PCR, while TCRdb's copy carries only in-frame clones and drops some. Seen here are around 150,000 clones, under 80% observed once, and the top ten hold around 2.1%. Material for sequencing was PBMCs. These receptors were obtained from a female donor in good health and CMV-seronegative.

CDR3 DNA sequence: TGTGCCAGCAGTTACTCGACCAGGTACACTGAAGCTTTCTTT. This sequence encodes CASSYSTRYTEAFF. This chain links TRBV6-6 with TRBJ1-1, with no clear D. This CDR3 has 14 amino acids. In germline, CDR1 is MNHNY, CDR2 SVGAGI (reference sequence). V was clipped by 0 bases and J by 3 bases, with 8 bases between them.

This clone has more than one count but fewer than ten. J is TRBJ2-5 and V is TRBV30; 11 nucleotides line up with TRBD2. Trimming removed 0 bases from V and 4 bases from J; junction bases left unmatched: 7. The CDR3 is 16 amino acids. Germline V gives CDR1 GTSNPN, CDR2 SVGIG (reference sequence). The CDR3 here is CAWSVPIAGGAETQYF. The CDR3 DNA follows: TGTGCCTGGAGTGTACCAATAGCGGGGGGGGCAGAGACCCAGTACTTC.